The entry that follows covers one T cell receptor (beta chain) sequence. Its specificity is unknown. CDR3 size: 15 residues. The V and J ends lost 0 bases and 3 bases respectively, with 12 bases between them. The germline CDR1 and CDR2 sequences are DFQATT and SNEGSKA (reference sequence). The sample comes from a study of T-cell memory formation after mild COVID-19. Overall study findings and caveats: Pre-infection memory already had some responding clones, implying cross-reactive memory joined. The SARS-CoV-2 specificity of second-wave clones reaching peak at day 37 remained unverified. CD4+ contracting clones were found mainly in CM and EM, and CD8+ ones in EMRA.

A 5'RACE reaction primed in the constant segment made cDNA libraries of TCR alpha and TCR beta, and these carried sample barcodes and UMIs. TCRdb used MiXCR to reprocess the 5' RACE reads, holding one entry per CDR3 protein. The data hold fewer than 350,000 distinct CDR3 sequences, with roughly 18% observed a single time. Sequenced sample: PBMCs or a T cell subset sorted from them (not recorded which). The sequence derives from a man younger than 30 who had mild COVID-19 (a few samples of this study predate the infection). Cell type and time point are not known. This chain uses TRBV20-1 with TRBJ2-1; D remains ambiguous. CDR3: CSARDLSRDYNEQFF. The CDR3 DNA follows: TGCAGTGCTAGAGATCTGTCTCGCGACTACAATGAGCAGTTCTTC.